The sequence of this T cell receptor (beta chain) was determined in a study of blood T cell repertoires in COVID-19. For the study at large: Samples taken during acute and convalescent COVID-19 were collected in the United States, Italy and Spain. Sources were T cells, B-cell-depleted T cells, or PBMCs; the material itself was cDNA or gDNA.

Trimming cost V 0 bases and J 5 bases; bases outside gene matches: 4. Germline V CDR1 and CDR2: SGHVS, FNYEAQ. The CDR3 contains 15 residues. Source study methods: Reference gene primer amplification in the assay estimated nucleated cell counts. Repertoires were generated with immunoSEQ multiplex PCR, while TCRdb's copy carries only in-frame clones and drops some. That table supplies the V and J calls and clone size; D and trimming were determined from the DNA. Of under 450,000 clones listed, about four fifths are singletons. The sequence was collected from a human donor with acute or convalescent COVID-19. The donor label of this sample is uncertain. What was sequenced was peripheral blood. This chain connects TRBV7-6 to TRBJ2-5; 9 bases are a match to TRBD2. CDR3 in DNA: TGTGCCAGCAGCTTAGCTAGCGGGAGAGAGGAGACCCAGTACTTC. Encoded protein: CASSLASGREETQYF.